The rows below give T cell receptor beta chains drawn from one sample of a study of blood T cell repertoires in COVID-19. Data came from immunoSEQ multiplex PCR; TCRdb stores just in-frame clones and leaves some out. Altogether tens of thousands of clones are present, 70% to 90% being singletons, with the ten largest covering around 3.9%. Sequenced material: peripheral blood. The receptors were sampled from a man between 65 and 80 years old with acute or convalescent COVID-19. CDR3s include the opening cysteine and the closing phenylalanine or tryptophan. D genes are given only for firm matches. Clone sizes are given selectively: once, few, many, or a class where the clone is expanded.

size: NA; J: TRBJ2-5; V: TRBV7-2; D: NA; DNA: TGTGCCAGCAGCCCGCAAGAGACCCAGTACTTC; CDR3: CASSPQETQYF
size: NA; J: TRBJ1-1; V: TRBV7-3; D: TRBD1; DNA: TGTGCCAGCAGTTTGGGTGGACAGGGGACGAACACTGAAGCTTTCTTT; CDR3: CASSLGGQGTNTEAFF
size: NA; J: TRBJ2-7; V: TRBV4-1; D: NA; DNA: TGCGCCAGCAGCCAAGATCTTAGCGGTCTCGGGTACTTC; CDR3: CASSQDLSGLGYF
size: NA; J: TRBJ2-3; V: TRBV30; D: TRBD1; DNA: TGTGCTCAGGGAAGGGGGCTCCACACAGATACGCAGTATTTT; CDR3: CAQGRGLHTDTQYF
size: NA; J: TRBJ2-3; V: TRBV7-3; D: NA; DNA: TGTGCCAGCAGCTCCTACAGGGCAGATACGCAGTATTTT; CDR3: CASSSYRADTQYF
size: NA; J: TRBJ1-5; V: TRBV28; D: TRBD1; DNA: TGTGCCAGCAGTTTGGGGGACAGAAGTTATCAGCCCCAGCATTTT; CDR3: CASSLGDRSYQPQHF
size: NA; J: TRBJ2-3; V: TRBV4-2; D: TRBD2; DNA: TGTGCCAGCATCCGCAACCTAGCGGGAAGCACAGATACGCAGTATTTT; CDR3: CASIRNLAGSTDTQYF
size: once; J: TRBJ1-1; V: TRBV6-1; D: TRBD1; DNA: TGTGCCAGCAAACCCGGGACAGGGGAAGCTTTCTTT; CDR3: CASKPGTGEAFF
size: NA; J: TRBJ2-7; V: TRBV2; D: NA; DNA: TGTGCCAGCAGACTAAGGGAAGGGGGAGTCGAGCAGTACTTC; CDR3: CASRLREGGVEQYF
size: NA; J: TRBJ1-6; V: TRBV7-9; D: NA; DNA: TGTGCCAGCAGCTTAACGGACAGCATAAACTCACCCCTCCACTTT; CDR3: CASSLTDSINSPLHF
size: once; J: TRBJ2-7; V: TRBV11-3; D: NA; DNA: TGTGCCAGCAGTCTTTGGCGGGGCCACGAGCAGTACTTC; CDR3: CASSLWRGHEQYF
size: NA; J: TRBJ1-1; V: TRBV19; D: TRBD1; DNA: TGTGCCAGTAGTATATACAGGGGGCAAGCTTTCTTT; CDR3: CASSIYRGQAFF
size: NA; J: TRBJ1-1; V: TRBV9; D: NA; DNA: TGTGCCAGCAGCATTATACCAGGGGATTCCGCTGAAGCTTTCTTT; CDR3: CASSIIPGDSAEAFF
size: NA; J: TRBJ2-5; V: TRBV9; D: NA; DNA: TGTGCCAGCAGCGTAAACCGGGGGGCTGGGGAGACCCAGTACTTC; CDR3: CASSVNRGAGETQYF
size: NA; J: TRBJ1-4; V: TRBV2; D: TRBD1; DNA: TGTGCCAGCAGTGTAAGGGGGCAGAATGAAAAACTGTTTTTT; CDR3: CASSVRGQNEKLFF
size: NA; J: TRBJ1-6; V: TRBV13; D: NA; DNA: TGTGCCAGCAGCTTAGCCCCGCGGGGCAATTCACCCCTCCACTTT; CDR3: CASSLAPRGNSPLHF
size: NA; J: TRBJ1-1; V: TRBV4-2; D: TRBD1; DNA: TGTGCCAGCAGCCACCAAACAGGGGGCGGGAACACTGAAGCTTTCTTT; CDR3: CASSHQTGGGNTEAFF
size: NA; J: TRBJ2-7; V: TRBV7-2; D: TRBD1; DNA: TGTGCCAGCAGCTTAGAGCCGGGACAGCGGTACGAGCAGTACTTC; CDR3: CASSLEPGQRYEQYF
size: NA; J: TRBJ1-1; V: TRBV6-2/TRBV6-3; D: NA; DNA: TGTGCCAGCAGTTACGGACAGTTCACTGAAGCTTTCTTT; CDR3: CASSYGQFTEAFF
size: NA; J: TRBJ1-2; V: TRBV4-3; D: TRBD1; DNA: TGCGCCAGCAGCCAGTTTTCAGGGGGCATATCCTACACCTTC; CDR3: CASSQFSGGISYTF
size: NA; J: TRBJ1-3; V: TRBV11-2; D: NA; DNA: TGTGCCAGCAGCTTAGACCCGCGAGGGTCTGGAAACACCATATATTTT; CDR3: CASSLDPRGSGNTIYF
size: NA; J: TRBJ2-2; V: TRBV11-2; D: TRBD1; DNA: TGTGCCAGTGGGGGACAGGTCACCGGGGAGCTGTTTTTT; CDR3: CASGGQVTGELFF
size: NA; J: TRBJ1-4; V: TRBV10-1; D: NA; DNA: TGCGCCAGCAGTGAAGTTGGGGGCATGGGGGCTAATGAAAAACTGTTTTTT; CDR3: CASSEVGGMGANEKLFF
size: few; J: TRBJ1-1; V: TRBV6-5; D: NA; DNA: TGTGCCAGCAGTCCCCGGCTCGGGGGCACTGAAGCTTTCTTT; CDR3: CASSPRLGGTEAFF
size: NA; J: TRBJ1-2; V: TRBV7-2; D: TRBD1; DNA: TGTGCCAGCAGCGTAGACAGGGGAAACTATGGCTACACCTTC; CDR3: CASSVDRGNYGYTF
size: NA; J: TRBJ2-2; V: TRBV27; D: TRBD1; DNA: TGTGCCAGCAGTTTAGGACAGGGTGGGGACACCGGGGAGCTGTTTTTT; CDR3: CASSLGQGGDTGELFF
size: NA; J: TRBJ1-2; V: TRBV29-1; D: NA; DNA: TGCAGCGGTCACTTTAACTATGGCTACACCTTC; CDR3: CSGHFNYGYTF
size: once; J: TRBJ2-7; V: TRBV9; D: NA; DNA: TGTGCCAGCAGCGTAGGTGGGGCCCCCTACGAGCAGTACTTC; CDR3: CASSVGGAPYEQYF
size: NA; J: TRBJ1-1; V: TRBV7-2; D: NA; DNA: TGTGCCAGCAGCTTAGCATCGGTCGCCAGGGCATTTGCCGAAGCTTTCTTT; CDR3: CASSLASVARAFAEAFF
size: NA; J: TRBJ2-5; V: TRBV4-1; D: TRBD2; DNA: TGCGCCAGCAGCCAAGAGGGCAGGGAGGGGGAGACCCAGTACTTC; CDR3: CASSQEGREGETQYF
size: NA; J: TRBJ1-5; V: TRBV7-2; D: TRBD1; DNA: TGTGCCAGCAGCTTTCGGACAGGGGAAAATCAGCCCCAGCATTTT; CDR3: CASSFRTGENQPQHF
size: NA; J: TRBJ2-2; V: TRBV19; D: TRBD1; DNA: TGTGCCAGTAGTACTCCGGGACAGGGTTTTTCCGGGGAGCTGTTTTTT; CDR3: CASSTPGQGFSGELFF
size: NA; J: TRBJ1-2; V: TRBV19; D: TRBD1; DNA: TGTGCCAGTAGTACACGACAGGGGCCGAACTACACCTTC; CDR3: CASSTRQGPNYTF
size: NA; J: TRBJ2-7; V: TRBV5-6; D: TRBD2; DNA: TGTGCCAGCAGCCGATTAGCGGGGACCTACGAGCAGTACTTC; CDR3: CASSRLAGTYEQYF
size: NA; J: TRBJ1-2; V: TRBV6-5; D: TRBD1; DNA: TGTGCCAGCAGTAGGGACAGTGCTAACTATGGCTACACCTTC; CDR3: CASSRDSANYGYTF
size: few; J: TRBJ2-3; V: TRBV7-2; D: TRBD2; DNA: TGTGCCAGCAGATATGGCGGGGGGGCAACAGATACGCAGTATTTT; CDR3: CASRYGGGATDTQYF
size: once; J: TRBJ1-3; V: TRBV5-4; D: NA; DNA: TGTGCCAGCAGTTACTGGGGCGCCTCTGGAAACACCATATATTTT; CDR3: CASSYWGASGNTIYF
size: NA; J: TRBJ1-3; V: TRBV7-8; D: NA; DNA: TGTGCCAGCAGCTTGGCACAGGGCTCTGGAAACACCATATATTTT; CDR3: CASSLAQGSGNTIYF
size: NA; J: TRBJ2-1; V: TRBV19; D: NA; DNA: TGTGCCAGTGCGGGGGCCAATGAGCAGTTCTTC; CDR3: CASAGANEQFF
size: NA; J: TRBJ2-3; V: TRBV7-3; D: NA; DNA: TGTGCCAGCAGCCCCTCCGTTGGCACAGATACGCAGTATTTT; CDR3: CASSPSVGTDTQYF
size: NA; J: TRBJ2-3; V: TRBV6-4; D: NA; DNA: TGTGCCAGCAGTGACTCGCGGGGGCCAGGCGCGGATACGCAGTATTTT; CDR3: CASSDSRGPGADTQYF
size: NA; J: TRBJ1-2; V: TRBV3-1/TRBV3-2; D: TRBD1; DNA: TGTGCCAGCAGCCAAGAGCCTGACAGGGAAAGGTTTGGTCGTAATGGCTACACCTTC; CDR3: CASSQEPDRERFGRNGYTF
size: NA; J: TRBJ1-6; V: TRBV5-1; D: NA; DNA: TGCGCCAGCAGCCGCCGGGACAACTATAATTCACCCCTCCACTTT; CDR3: CASSRRDNYNSPLHF
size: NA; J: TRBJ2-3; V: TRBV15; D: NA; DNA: TGTGCCACCAGCAGAGATGACTTAGCGCCTAGCACAGATACGCAGTATTTT; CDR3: CATSRDDLAPSTDTQYF
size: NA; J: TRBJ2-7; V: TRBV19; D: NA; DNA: TGTGCCAGTAGTGCCCGGGGTGCCTACGAGCAGTACTTC; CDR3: CASSARGAYEQYF
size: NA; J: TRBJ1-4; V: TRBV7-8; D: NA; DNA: TGTGCCAGCAGCCCGACGGGAAGCCCTAATGAAAAACTGTTTTTT; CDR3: CASSPTGSPNEKLFF
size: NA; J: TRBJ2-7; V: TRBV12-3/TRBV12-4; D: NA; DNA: TGTGCCAGCAGTTGGGCAGGGAAGGGCGAGCAGTACTTC; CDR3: CASSWAGKGEQYF
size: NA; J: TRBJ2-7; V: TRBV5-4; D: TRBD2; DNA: TGTGCCAGCAGCACGGGACTAGCGGGTATTACCTACGAGCAGTACTTC; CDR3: CASSTGLAGITYEQYF
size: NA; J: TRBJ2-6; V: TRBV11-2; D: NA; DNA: TGTGCCAGCAGCCCTCTCCTCTTACAGTCTGGGGCCAACGTCCTGACTTTC; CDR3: CASSPLLLQSGANVLTF
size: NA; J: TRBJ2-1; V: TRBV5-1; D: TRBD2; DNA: TGCGCCAGCAGCTTGGCGGGGGGGCCCAATGAGCAGTTCTTC; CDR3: CASSLAGGPNEQFF
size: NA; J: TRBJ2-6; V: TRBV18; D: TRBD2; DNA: TGTGCCAGCTCACCACTCCCGGCTAGCGGGGGGTTCGGCGGTGGGGCCAACGTCCTGACTTTC; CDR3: CASSPLPASGGFGGGANVLTF
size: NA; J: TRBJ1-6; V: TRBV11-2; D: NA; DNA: TGTGCCAGCAGCTTAGTCATGAATTCACCCCTCCACTTT; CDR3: CASSLVMNSPLHF
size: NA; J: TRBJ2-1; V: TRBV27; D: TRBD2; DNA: TGTGCCAGCAGTTATTACCCAACTGGGACTAGCGGAAAAAACTCCTACAATGAGCAGTTCTTC; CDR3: CASSYYPTGTSGKNSYNEQFF
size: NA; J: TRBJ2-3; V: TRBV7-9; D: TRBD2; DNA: TGTGCCAGCAGCTTCGCTAGCGGGGGCACAGATACGCAGTATTTT; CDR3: CASSFASGGTDTQYF